This T cell receptor beta chain was sequenced in a study of sequential checkpoint blockade in melanoma (dated by TCRdb to about 2019). Turning to the overall study: Using 1:1 randomization, the trial assigned patients either to first-line nivolumab followed by ipilimumab (arm A) or to ipilimumab followed by nivolumab (arm B). Maintenance nivolumab was given following each of the two trial sequences.

The immunoSEQ Assay was used to immunosequence TCRbeta CDR3 regions from genomic DNA. Before high-throughput sequencing, the genomic DNA was amplified using bias-controlled multiplex PCR. Per the authors' processing: To quantify the absolute abundance of each unique TCRbeta CDR3 region, the sequences were collapsed and filtered. Clonality, defined as 1 minus Pielou's evenness, was calculated using only productive rearrangements. A previously published method was used to identify clones with significantly greater frequencies in on-treatment samples than in baseline samples. This is the immuneACCESS table as TCRdb keeps it, with only in-frame sequences that have V and J called. A part of the clones is gone; compared with another copy, unresolved V genes explain less than half, and the rest is unexplained. Clonal size and the V and J genes are those of that table, whereas D and trimming came from the DNA. The sample table shows tens of thousands of clones, and 55% to 70% are seen once. 19% of the sample comes from the top ten.

Between the V and J ends, shortened by 4 bases and 2 bases respectively, the junction contains 8 bases. CDR1 SNHLY and CDR2 FYNNEI are derived from the germline V gene. Reading from cysteine to phenylalanine, the CDR3 counts 13 amino acids. Only the CDR3 DNA is retained, 39 bases long and in frame from the first base. Broad study findings and their caveats: The response-prediction model combining TCR metrics and mutation burden needs validation in larger, independent patient cohorts.

With regard to this clone: Its antigen is unknown. Base-call qualities are not available, and no considerably larger clone is one nucleotide away.

In light of the paper, this sample's treatment or condition label describes: randomized to nivolumab then ipilimumab (arm A) or the reverse (arm B). None of the trial patients had been given prior DNA-damaging chemotherapy. Thawed PBMCs were sorted on a FACS Aria II flow cytometer to isolate live CD3+CD8+ cells negative for CD19 and CD56. Samples came from patients with melanoma in CheckMate 064, a randomized, open-label phase II trial of sequential checkpoint blockade. Leukapheresis was used to collect peripheral blood mononuclear cells, which were then purified with Ficoll-Paque and frozen in human serum with about 9.3% DMSO. Immediately after sorting, the purity of sorted blood CD3+CD8+ cells was verified to be >95%, after which DNA was extracted.

The sample was CD8+ T cells sorted from blood (inferred from file names), taken from a patient given nivolumab and ipilimumab in sequence. This sequence uses TRBV2 and TRBJ1-2; no D gene can be assigned with confidence. The TCR comes from a human donor with melanoma. CDR3 region: CASSGGWNYGYTF. The DNA is as follows: TGTGCCAGCAGTGGTGGCTGGAACTATGGCTACACCTTC. Reference TRBV2 and TRBJ1-2 genes cover what lies past the CDR3, so the full variable domain is EPEVTQTPSHQVTQMGQEVILRCVPISNHLYFYWYRQILGQKVEFLVSFYNNEISEKSEIFDDQFSVERPDGSNFTLKIRSTKLEDSAMYFCASSGGWNYGYTFGSGTRLTVV.